This TCR beta chain was sequenced for a study of blood T cell repertoires in COVID-19. As handled by the study authors: For nucleated cells, counts were estimated from reference gene primer amplification. This table comes from immunoSEQ multiplex PCR, and its TCRdb copy is limited to in-frame clones, with some not included. V, J and clone size reflect that table, while D and trimming were determined from the DNA. The repertoire holds under 250,000 clones, with over 80% as singletons. The cohort comprised adults aged roughly 18 to 90 years residing in 20 to 30 US areas. Membership in each cohort depended on participant-reported clinical history. The CDR3 covers 17 residues. V lost 3 bases and J lost 2; bases outside the gene matches: 5. The germline V gene has CDR1 SEHNR and CDR2 FQNEAQ (reference sequence).

J is TRBJ2-6 and V is TRBV7-9; 9 nucleotides line up with TRBD1. The sequence derives from a woman between 40 and 55 years old who had been exposed to COVID-19. Sequencing used PBMCs or T cells enriched from blood (not recorded which). In DNA, the CDR3 is TGTGCCAGCAGCTTCGGGACAGGGCTAGCTGGGGCCAACGTCCTGACTTTC. Translating it yields CASSFGTGLAGANVLTF.